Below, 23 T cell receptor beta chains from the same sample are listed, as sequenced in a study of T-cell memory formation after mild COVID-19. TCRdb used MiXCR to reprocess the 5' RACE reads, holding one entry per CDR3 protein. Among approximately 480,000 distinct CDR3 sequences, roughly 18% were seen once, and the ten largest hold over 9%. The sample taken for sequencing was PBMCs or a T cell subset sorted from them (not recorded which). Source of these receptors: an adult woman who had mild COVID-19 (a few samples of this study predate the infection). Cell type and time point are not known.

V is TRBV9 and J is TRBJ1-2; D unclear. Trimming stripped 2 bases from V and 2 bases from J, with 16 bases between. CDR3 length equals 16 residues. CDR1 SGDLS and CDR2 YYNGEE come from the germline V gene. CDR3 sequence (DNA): TGTGCCAGCAGCGTGACTTGGTACGCACGAAACTATGGCTACACCTTC. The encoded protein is CASSVTWYARNYGYTF.

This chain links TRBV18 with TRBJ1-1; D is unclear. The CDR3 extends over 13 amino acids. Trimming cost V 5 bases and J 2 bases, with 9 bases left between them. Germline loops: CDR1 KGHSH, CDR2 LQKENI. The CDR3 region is CASSSKENTEAFF. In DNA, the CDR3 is TGTGCCAGCTCATCAAAGGAAAACACTGAAGCTTTCTTT.

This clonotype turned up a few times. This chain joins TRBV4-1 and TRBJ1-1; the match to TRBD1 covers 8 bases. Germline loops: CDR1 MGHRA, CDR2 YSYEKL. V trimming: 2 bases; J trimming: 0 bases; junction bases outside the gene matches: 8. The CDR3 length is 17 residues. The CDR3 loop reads CASSQFGTGSMNTEAFF. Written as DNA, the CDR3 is TGCGCCAGCAGCCAATTCGGGACAGGCAGCATGAACACTGAAGCTTTCTTT.

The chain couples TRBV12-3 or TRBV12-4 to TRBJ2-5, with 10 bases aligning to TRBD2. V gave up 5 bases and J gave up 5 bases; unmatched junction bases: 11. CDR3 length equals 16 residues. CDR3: CASSPYPPGLAETQYF. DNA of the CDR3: TGTGCCAGCAGTCCATATCCCCCGGGACTAGCGGAGACCCAGTACTTC.

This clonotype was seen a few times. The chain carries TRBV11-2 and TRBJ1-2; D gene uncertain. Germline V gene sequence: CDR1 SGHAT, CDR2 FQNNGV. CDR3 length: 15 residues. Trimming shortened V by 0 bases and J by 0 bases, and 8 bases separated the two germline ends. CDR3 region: CASSLEGSPNYGYTF. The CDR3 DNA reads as TGTGCCAGCAGCTTAGAAGGAAGCCCTAACTATGGCTACACCTTC.

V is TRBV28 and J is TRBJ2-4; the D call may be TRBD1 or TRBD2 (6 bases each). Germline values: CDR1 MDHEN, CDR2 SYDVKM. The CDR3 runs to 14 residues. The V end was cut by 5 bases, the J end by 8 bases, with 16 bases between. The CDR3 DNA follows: TGTGCCAGCAGTCCCCTTGGGGGGCTAGACATTCAGTACTTC. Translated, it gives CASSPLGGLDIQYF. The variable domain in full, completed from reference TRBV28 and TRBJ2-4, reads DVKVTQSSRYLVKRTGEKVFLECVQDMDHENMFWYRQDPGLGLRLIYFSYDVKMKEKGDIPEGYSVSREKKERFSLILESASTNQTSMYLCASSPLGGLDIQYFGAGTRLSVL.

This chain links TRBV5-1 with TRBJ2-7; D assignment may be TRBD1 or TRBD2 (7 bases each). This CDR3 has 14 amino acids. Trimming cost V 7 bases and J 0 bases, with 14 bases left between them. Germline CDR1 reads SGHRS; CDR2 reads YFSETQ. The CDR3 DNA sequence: TGCGCCAGCGGGAGGGGGACAGACTCCTACGAGCAGTACTTC. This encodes CASGRGTDSYEQYF.

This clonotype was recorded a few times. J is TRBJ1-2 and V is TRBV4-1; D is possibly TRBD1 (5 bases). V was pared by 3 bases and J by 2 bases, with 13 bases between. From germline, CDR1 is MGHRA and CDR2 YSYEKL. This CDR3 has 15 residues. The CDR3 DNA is TGCGCCAGCAGCCATTCGGGGCAACAGAACTATGGCTACACCTTC. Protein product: CASSHSGQQNYGYTF.

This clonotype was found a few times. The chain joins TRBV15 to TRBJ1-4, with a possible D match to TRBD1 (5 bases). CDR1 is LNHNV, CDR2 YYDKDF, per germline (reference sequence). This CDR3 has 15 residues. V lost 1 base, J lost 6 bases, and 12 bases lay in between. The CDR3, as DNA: TGTGCCACCAGCAGAGTTAAGCGGGACGATGAAAAACTGTTTTTT. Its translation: CATSRVKRDDEKLFF.

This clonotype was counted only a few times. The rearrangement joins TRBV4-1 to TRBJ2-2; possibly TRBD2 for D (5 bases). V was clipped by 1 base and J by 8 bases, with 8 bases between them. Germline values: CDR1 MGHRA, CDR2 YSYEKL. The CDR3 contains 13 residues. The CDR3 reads CASSQAWTGELFF. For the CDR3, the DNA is TGCGCCAGCAGCCAAGCATGGACTGGGGAGCTGTTTTTT.

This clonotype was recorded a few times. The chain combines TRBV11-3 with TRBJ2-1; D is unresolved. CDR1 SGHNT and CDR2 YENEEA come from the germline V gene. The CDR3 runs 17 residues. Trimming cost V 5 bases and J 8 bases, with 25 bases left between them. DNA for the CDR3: TGTGCCAGCAGCCCTCTTGATGGATACACGCTCGGCGATGAGCAGTTCTTC. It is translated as CASSPLDGYTLGDEQFF.

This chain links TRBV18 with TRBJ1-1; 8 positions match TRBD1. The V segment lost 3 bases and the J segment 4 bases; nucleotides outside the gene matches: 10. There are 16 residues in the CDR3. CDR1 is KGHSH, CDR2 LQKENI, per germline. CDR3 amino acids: CASSPPLQGEGTEAFF. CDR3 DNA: TGTGCCAGCTCACCGCCTTTACAGGGGGAAGGCACTGAAGCTTTCTTT.

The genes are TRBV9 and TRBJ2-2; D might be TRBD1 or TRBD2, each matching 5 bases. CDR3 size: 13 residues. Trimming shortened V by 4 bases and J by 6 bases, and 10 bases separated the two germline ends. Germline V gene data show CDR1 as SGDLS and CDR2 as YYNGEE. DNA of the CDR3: TGTGCCAGCAGCACCGGGACGGCCGGGGAGCTGTTTTTT. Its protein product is CASSTGTAGELFF.

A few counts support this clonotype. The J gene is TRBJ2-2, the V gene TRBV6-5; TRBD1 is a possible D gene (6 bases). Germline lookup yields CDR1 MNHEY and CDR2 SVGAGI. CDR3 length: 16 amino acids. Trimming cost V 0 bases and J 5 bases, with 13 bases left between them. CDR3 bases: TGTGCCAGCAGTTACTCGATCACAGGGTCGACCGGGGAGCTGTTTTTT. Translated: CASSYSITGSTGELFF.

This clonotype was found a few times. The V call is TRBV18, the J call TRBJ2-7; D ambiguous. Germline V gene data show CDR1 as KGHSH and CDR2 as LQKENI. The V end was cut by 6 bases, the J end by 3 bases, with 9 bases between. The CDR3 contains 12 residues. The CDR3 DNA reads TGTGCCAGCTCTTCCGACATCTACGAGCAGTACTTC. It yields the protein CASSSDIYEQYF.

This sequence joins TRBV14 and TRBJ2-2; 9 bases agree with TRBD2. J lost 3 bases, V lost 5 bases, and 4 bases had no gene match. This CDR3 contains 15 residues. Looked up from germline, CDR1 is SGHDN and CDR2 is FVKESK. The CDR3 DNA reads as TGTGCCAGCAGCTATCTAGCGGGGTACACCGGGGAGCTGTTTTTT. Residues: CASSYLAGYTGELFF.

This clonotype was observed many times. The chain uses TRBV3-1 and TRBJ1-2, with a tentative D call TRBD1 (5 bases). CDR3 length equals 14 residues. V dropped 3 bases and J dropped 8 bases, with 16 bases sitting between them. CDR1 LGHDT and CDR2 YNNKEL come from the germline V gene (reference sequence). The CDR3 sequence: CASSHRESKRGYTF. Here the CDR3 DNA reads TGTGCCAGCAGCCACAGGGAATCGAAAAGAGGCTACACCTTC.

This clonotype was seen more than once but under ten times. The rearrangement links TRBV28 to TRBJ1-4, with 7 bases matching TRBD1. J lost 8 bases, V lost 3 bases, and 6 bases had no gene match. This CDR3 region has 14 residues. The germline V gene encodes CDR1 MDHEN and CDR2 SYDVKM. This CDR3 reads CASSLTGRREKLFF. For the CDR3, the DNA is TGTGCCAGCAGTTTGACAGGGCGTCGGGAAAAACTGTTTTTT.

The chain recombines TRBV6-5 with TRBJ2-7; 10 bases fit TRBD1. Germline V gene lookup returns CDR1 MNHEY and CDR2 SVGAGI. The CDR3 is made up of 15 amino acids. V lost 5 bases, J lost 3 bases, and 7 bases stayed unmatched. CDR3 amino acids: CASSRGGTGDYEQYF. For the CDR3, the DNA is TGTGCCAGCAGTCGCGGCGGGACAGGGGACTACGAGCAGTACTTC.

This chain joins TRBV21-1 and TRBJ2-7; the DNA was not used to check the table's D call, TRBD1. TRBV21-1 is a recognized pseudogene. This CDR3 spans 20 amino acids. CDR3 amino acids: CASSKVIRFRWQGKFYEQYF. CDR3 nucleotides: TGTGCCAGCAGCAAGGTGATCAGGTTTCGGTGGCAGGGGAAGTTCTACGAGCAGTACTTC.

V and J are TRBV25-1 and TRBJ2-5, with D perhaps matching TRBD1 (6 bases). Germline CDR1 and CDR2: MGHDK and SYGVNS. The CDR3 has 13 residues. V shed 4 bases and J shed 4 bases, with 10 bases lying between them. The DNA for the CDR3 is TGTGCCAGCAGTGCACAGGGCGGAGAGACCCAGTACTTC. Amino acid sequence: CASSAQGGETQYF.

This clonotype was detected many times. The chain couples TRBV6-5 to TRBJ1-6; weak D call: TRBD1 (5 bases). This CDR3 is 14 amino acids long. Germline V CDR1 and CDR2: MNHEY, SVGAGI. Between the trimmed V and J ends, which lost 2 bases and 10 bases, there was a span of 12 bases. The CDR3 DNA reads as TGTGCCAGCAGTTACCGTCAGGGTTGGTCACCCCTCCACTTT. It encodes CASSYRQGWSPLHF.

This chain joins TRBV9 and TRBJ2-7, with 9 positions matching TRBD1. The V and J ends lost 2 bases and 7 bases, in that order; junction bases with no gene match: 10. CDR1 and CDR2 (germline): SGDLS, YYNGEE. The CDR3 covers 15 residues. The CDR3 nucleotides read TGTGCCAGCAGCGTCCGGGAACAGGGGGCTGAAGAGCAGTACTTC. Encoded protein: CASSVREQGAEEQYF.